Sequencing of this T cell receptor beta chain was carried out in a study of T cell responses to AZD1222 COVID-19 vaccine. Study-wide points: Donors skewed white British and female; clonal diversity was possibly underestimated.

The V gene end was trimmed by 5 bases and the J gene end by 7 bases; junction bases not matched to a gene: 7. The CDR3 totals 14 residues. CDR1 and CDR2 from the germline V gene are MNHNY and SVGAGI (reference sequence). Turning to this clone: Its antigen is still unknown.

Sequencing was performed with immunoSEQ multiplex PCR; in TCRdb, only in-frame clones are kept and a portion is missing. The profile shows roughly 200,000 clones, just over 90% of them singletons. Sample: peripheral blood, taken 28 days after the second AZD1222 dose. This receptor was obtained from an adult who received the AZD1222 COVID-19 vaccine. This chain uses TRBV6-6 with TRBJ2-1; 8 nucleotides align to TRBD1. CDR3 nucleotide sequence: TGTGCCAGCAGTCGTCAGGGGGCAGAGAATGAGCAGTTCTTC. Its protein is CASSRQGAENEQFF.